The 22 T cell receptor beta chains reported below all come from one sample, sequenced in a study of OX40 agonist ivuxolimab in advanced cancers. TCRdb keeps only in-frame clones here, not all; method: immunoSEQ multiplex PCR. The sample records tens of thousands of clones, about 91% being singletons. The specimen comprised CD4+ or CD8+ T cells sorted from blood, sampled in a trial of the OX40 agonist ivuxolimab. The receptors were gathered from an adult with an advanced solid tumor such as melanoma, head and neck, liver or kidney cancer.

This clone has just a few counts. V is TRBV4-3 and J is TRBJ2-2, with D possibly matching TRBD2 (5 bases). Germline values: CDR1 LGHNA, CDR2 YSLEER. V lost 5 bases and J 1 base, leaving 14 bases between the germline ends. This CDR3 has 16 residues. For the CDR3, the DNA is TGCGCCAGCAGCAACCGCCGGACTTTGAACACCGGGGAGCTGTTTTTT. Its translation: CASSNRRTLNTGELFF.

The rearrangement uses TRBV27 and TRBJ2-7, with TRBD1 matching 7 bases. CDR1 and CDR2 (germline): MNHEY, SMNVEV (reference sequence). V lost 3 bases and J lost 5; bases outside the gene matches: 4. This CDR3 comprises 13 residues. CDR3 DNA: TGTGCCAGCAGTTTGGGGGACAGCGACGAGCAGTACTTC. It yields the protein CASSLGDSDEQYF.

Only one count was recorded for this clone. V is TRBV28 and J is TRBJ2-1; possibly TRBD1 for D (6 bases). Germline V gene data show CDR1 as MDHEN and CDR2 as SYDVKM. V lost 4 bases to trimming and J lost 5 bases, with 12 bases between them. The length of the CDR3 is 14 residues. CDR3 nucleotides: TGTGCCAGCAGTTGGCAGGGGACAAACAATGAGCAGTTCTTC. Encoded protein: CASSWQGTNNEQFF. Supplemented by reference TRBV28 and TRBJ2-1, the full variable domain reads DVKVTQSSRYLVKRTGEKVFLECVQDMDHENMFWYRQDPGLGLRLIYFSYDVKMKEKGDIPEGYSVSREKKERFSLILESASTNQTSMYLCASSWQGTNNEQFFGPGTRLTVL.

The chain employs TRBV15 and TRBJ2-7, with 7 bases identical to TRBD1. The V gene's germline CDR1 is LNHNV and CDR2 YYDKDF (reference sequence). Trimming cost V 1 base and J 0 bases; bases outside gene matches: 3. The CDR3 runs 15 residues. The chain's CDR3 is CATSRATGSSYEQYV. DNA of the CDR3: TGTGCCACCAGCAGAGCGACAGGGAGCTCCTACGAGCAGTACGTC.

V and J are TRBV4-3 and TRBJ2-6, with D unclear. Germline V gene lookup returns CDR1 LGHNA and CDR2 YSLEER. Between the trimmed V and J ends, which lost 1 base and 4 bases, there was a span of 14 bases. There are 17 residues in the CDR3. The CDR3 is CASSQAFLYQGANVLTF. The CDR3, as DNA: TGCGCCAGCAGCCAAGCCTTTTTGTATCAAGGGGCCAACGTCCTGACTTTC.

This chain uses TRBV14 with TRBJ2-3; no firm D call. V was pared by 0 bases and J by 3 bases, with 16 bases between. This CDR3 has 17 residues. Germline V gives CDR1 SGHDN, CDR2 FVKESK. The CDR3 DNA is TGTGCCAGCAGCCAAGAGTTTCTTTCAATAACTACAGATACGCAGTATTTT. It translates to CASSQEFLSITTDTQYF.

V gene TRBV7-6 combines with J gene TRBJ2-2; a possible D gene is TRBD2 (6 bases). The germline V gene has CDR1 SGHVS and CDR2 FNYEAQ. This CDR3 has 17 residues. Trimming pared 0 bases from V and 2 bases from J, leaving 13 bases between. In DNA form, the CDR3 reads TGTGCCAGCAGCTTAGCGCCGGGGGATTTCAACACCGGGGAGCTGTTTTTT. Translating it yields CASSLAPGDFNTGELFF.

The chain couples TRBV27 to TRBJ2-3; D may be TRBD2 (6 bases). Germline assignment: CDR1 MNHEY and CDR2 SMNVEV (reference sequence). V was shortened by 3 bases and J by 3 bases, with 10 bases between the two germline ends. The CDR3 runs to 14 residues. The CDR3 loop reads CASSFGTGTDTQYF. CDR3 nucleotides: TGTGCCAGCAGTTTTGGGACTGGAACAGATACGCAGTATTTT.

CDR3 bases: TGTGCCAGCAGCTTTGTGGGAGGTTCCTACAATGAGCAGTTCTTC. This codes for CASSFVGGSYNEQFF. The V call is TRBV7-6, the J call TRBJ2-1; possible D gene TRBD2, 6 bases. CDR3 length: 15 residues. V was clipped by 3 bases and J by 1 base, with 10 bases between them. Germline CDR1 SGHVS, CDR2 FNYEAQ. Full variable domain (missing parts from reference TRBV7-6 and TRBJ2-1): GAGVSQSPRYKVTKRGQDVALRCDPISGHVSLYWYRQALGQGPEFLTYFNYEAQQDKSGLPNDRFSAERPEGSISTLTIQRTEQRDSAMYRCASSFVGGSYNEQFFGPGTRLTVL.

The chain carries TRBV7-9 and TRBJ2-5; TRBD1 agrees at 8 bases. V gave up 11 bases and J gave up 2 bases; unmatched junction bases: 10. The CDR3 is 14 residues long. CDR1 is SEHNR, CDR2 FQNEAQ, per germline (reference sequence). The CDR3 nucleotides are TGTGCCTTCGGACAGGACAGGGATCAAGAGACCCAGTACTTC. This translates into CAFGQDRDQETQYF.

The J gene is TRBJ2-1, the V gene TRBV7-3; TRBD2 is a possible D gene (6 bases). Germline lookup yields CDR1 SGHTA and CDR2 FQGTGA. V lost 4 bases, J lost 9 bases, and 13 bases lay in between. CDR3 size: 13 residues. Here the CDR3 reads CASSSSLASEQFF. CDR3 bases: TGTGCCAGCAGCTCGTCCCTAGCGTCTGAGCAGTTCTTC.

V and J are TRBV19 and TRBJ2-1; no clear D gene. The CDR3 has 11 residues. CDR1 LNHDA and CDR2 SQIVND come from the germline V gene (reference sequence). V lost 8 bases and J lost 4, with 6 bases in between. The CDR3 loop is CASCDYNEQFF. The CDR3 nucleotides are TGTGCCAGTTGTGATTACAATGAGCAGTTCTTC.

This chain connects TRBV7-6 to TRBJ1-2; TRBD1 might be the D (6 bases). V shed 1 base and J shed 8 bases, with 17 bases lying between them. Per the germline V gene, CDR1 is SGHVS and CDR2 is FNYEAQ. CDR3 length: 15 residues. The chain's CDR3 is CASSLDPGRGYGYTF. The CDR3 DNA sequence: TGTGCCAGCAGCTTAGATCCTGGTAGGGGGTACGGCTACACCTTC.

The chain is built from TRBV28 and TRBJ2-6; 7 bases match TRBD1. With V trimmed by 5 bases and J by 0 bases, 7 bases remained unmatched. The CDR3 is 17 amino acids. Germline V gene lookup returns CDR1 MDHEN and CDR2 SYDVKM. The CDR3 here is CASSPRDSASGANVLTF. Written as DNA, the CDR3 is TGTGCCAGCAGTCCTCGGGACAGCGCCTCTGGGGCCAACGTCCTGACTTTC.

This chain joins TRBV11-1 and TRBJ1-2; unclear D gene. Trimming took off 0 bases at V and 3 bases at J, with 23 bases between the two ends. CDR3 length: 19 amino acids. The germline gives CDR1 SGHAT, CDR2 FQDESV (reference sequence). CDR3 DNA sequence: TGTGCCAGCAGCTTAGCGCTTGGAGTTGGCGCACCGCCGGACTATGGCTACACCTTC. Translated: CASSLALGVGAPPDYGYTF.

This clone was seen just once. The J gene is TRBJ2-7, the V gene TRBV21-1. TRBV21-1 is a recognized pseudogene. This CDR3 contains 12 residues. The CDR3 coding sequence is TGTGCCAGCAGGAGCCGTTCCTACGAGCAGTACGTC. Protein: CASRSRSYEQYV.

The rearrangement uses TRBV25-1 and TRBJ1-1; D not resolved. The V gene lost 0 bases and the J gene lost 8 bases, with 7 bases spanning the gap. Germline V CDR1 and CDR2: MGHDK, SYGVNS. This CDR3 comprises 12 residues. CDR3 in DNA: TGTGCCAGCAGTGAATACGGACTCGAAGCTTTCTTT. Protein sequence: CASSEYGLEAFF.

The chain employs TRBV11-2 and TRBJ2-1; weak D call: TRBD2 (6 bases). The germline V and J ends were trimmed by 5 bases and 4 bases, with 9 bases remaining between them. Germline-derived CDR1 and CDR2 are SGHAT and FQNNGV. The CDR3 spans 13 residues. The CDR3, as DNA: TGTGCCAGCAGCATCGGGACTTACAATGAGCAGTTCTTC. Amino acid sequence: CASSIGTYNEQFF.

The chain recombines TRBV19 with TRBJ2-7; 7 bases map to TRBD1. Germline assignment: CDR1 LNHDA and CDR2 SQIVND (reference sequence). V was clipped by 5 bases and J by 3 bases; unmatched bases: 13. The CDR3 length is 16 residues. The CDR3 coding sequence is TGTGCCAGTAGTCCCCAGGCCGGGACAGAATTCTACGAGCAGTACTTC. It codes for CASSPQAGTEFYEQYF.

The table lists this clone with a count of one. CDR3 bases: TGTGCCAGCAGCTTCTCTAGCGGGAGCTCCTACGAGCAGTACTTC. It translates to CASSFSSGSSYEQYF. The rearrangement links TRBV11-2 to TRBJ2-7, with 10 positions matching TRBD2. J was trimmed by 0 bases and V by 3 bases; bases with no gene match: 2. The CDR3 totals 15 residues. Germline lookup yields CDR1 SGHAT and CDR2 FQNNGV.

The CDR3 is CASSQDAGTGVRTGELFF. The CDR3 DNA reads TGCGCCAGCAGCCAAGATGCGGGGACAGGGGTTCGCACCGGGGAGCTGTTTTTT. The chain joins TRBV4-3 to TRBJ2-2, with TRBD1 matching over 10 bases. Germline trimming cut 0 bases from V and 4 bases from J; bases unmatched to any gene: 8. Germline V gene data show CDR1 as LGHNA and CDR2 as YSLEER. The CDR3 is made up of 18 amino acids.

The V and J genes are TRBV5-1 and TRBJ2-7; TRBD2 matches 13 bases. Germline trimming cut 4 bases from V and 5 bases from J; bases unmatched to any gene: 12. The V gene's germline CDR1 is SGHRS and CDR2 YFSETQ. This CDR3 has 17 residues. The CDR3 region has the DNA TGCGCCAGCAGCCCCGGACTAGCGGGAGCGTTTCCCCACGAGCAGTACTTC. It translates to CASSPGLAGAFPHEQYF.